Listed below are T cell receptor beta chains from one sample, sequenced in a study of regulatory T cells in long-lasting Graves disease. Via MiXCR, TCRdb re-called the multiplex PCR reads, giving one row per CDR3 protein. Among about 470,000 distinct CDR3 sequences listed, approximately 15% were seen once. The sample also formed part of further work on T cells in Graves' hyperthyroidism and ophthalmopathy.

The sequences come from peripheral blood mononuclear cells (PBMCs), collected at new diagnosis, from a patient treated with antithyroid drugs. The receptors were gathered from a woman in her thirties with Graves disease. The CDR3 runs from the conserved cysteine through the conserved F or W. A D gene is named only where the DNA matches it firmly. Some rows mark clone size as missing; the rest say once, few, many or name a class of expanded clone.

v_gene	abundance	j_gene	d_gene	CDR3aa	CDR3nt
TRBV7-2	many	TRBJ2-5	-	CASSQKDFEETQYF	TGTGCCAGCAGCCAAAAGGACTTTGAAGAGACCCAGTACTTC
TRBV12-3/TRBV12-4	many	TRBJ1-1	-	CASSLRVGEAFF	TGTGCCAGCAGTTTACGGGTGGGGGAAGCTTTCTTT
TRBV5-1	many	TRBJ2-5	TRBD2	CASSSGLAEETQYF	TGCGCCAGCAGCTCGGGACTAGCGGAAGAGACCCAGTACTTC
TRBV20-1	-	TRBJ1-6	-	CSARDFPGVDSPLHF	TGCAGTGCTAGAGATTTTCCGGGGGTGGATTCACCCCTCCACTTT
TRBV11-3	many	TRBJ2-5	-	CASSLGPGGQETQYF	TGTGCCAGCAGCTTAGGGCCCGGAGGGCAAGAGACCCAGTACTTC
TRBV20-1	few	TRBJ2-1	TRBD2	CSAPKRESYNEQFF	TGCAGTGCGCCTAAGCGGGAGTCCTACAATGAGCAGTTCTTC
TRBV30	-	TRBJ1-4	TRBD1	CAWSVQWTGVTGRGANEKLFF	TGTGCCTGGAGTGTACAATGGACAGGAGTTACAGGGAGAGGAGCTAATGAAAAACTGTTTTTT
TRBV28	many	TRBJ2-3	-	CASRTEIAAKRKDTQYF	TGTGCCAGCAGGACTGAAATAGCGGCTAAGAGGAAAGATACGCAGTATTTT
TRBV20-1	-	TRBJ2-6	-	CSARHPPGANVLTF	TGCAGTGCTAGACATCCACCTGGGGCCAACGTCCTGACTTTC
TRBV19	-	TRBJ2-1	TRBD1	CASSNSTGAEQFF	TGTGCCAGTAGTAACTCTACAGGGGCCGAGCAGTTCTTC
TRBV7-9	many	TRBJ1-1	-	CASSSSMGSTEAFF	TGTGCCAGCAGCTCCTCGATGGGCAGCACTGAAGCTTTCTTT
TRBV24-1	-	TRBJ1-4	-	CATSDSRALLEKLFF	TGTGCCACCAGTGACTCCAGGGCCCTTCTGGAAAAACTGTTTTTT
TRBV20-1	many	TRBJ1-1	TRBD1	CSAKLQGAVNTEAFF	TGCAGTGCTAAGCTACAGGGGGCTGTGAACACTGAAGCTTTCTTT
TRBV6-2/TRBV6-3	-	TRBJ2-1	TRBD2	CASSYGGSEQFF	TGTGCCAGCAGTTACGGCGGGAGTGAGCAGTTCTTC
TRBV20-1	many	TRBJ2-5	-	CSANPIRYQETQYF	TGCAGTGCTAACCCCATCAGGTACCAAGAGACCCAGTACTTC
TRBV28	many	TRBJ2-3	TRBD2	CASSGLAGGFSDTQYF	TGTGCCAGCAGCGGACTAGCGGGAGGATTCTCAGATACGCAGTATTTT
TRBV25-1	-	TRBJ1-4	-	CASSEWQGEGKLFF	TGTGCCAGCAGTGAATGGCAGGGAGAGGGAAAACTGTTTTTT
TRBV28	many	TRBJ2-1	TRBD2	CASSSLPLAEPDF	TGTGCCAGCAGTAGCCTTCCTCTAGCGGAACCAGACTTC
TRBV12-3/TRBV12-4	many	TRBJ2-7	-	CASSLIVTKHSYEQYF	TGTGCCAGCAGTTTAATCGTGACTAAGCACTCCTACGAGCAGTACTTC
TRBV20-1	-	TRBJ2-3	TRBD2	CSASTPSGRSDTQYF	TGCAGTGCTAGTACGCCTAGCGGGAGGTCAGATACGCAGTATTTT
TRBV7-2	-	TRBJ1-5	-	CASSFMLHSNQPQHF	TGTGCCAGCAGCTTTATGCTCCATAGCAATCAGCCCCAGCATTTT
TRBV30	many	TRBJ2-5	TRBD2	CAWTPWGGQETQYF	TGTGCCTGGACCCCATGGGGGGGGCAAGAGACCCAGTACTTC
TRBV27	many	TRBJ2-1	TRBD1	CASSARRTGVDEQFF	TGTGCCAGCAGTGCCCGGAGGACAGGGGTCGATGAGCAGTTCTTC
TRBV5-1	-	TRBJ1-1	-	CASSQRAERNTEAFF	TGCGCCAGCAGCCAGAGGGCCGAGAGAAACACTGAAGCTTTCTTT
TRBV20-1	-	TRBJ2-7	-	CSAPDARGYEQYF	TGCAGTGCCCCCGATGCCCGTGGCTACGAGCAGTACTTC
TRBV20-1	-	TRBJ2-7	-	CSARQGPTGVQYF	TGCAGTGCTAGGCAGGGCCCAACGGGGGTGCAGTACTTC
TRBV14	many	TRBJ2-5	TRBD2	CASSQGRLAGKPGGETQYF	TGTGCCAGCAGCCAAGGCCGACTAGCGGGAAAACCAGGGGGAGAGACCCAGTACTTC
TRBV6-1	-	TRBJ1-1	-	CASTIGSTHTEAFF	TGTGCCAGCACCATAGGGTCCACCCACACTGAAGCTTTCTTT
TRBV9	many	TRBJ1-1	-	CASSVAHGGSTEAFF	TGTGCCAGCAGCGTAGCGCACGGTGGGAGCACTGAAGCTTTCTTT
TRBV2	-	TRBJ2-3	TRBD2	CASSPRLAEPSTDTQYF	TGTGCCAGCAGCCCGAGACTAGCGGAGCCGAGCACAGATACGCAGTATTTT
TRBV30	many	TRBJ1-1	-	CAWKRAEAFF	TGTGCCTGGAAACGTGCTGAAGCTTTCTTT
TRBV12-3/TRBV12-4	-	TRBJ1-2	TRBD1	CASSHLTGGYGYTF	TGTGCCAGCAGTCACCTGACAGGGGGCTATGGCTACACCTTC
TRBV3-1	many	TRBJ2-5	-	CASSQDIIVETQYF	TGTGCCAGCAGCCAAGATATCATAGTGGAGACCCAGTACTTC
TRBV18	many	TRBJ1-1	-	CASSQPTLQGMNTEAFF	TGTGCCAGCTCACAGCCCACCCTACAAGGGATGAACACTGAAGCTTTCTTT
TRBV7-9	-	TRBJ1-1	TRBD1	CASSLLGDRVFTEASF	TGTGCCAGCAGCCTACTTGGAGACAGGGTGTTCACTGAAGCTTCCTTT
TRBV7-3	many	TRBJ2-3	-	CASSQGGLITDTQYF	TGTGCCAGCAGCCAAGGGGGACTCATCACAGATACGCAGTATTTT
TRBV20-1	-	TRBJ1-1	-	CSAPVRRANTEAFF	TGCAGTGCCCCGGTAAGAAGGGCAAACACTGAAGCTTTCTTT
TRBV29-1	-	TRBJ2-7	TRBD2	CSVQAGASYEQYF	TGCAGCGTTCAAGCGGGGGCATCCTACGAGCAGTACTTC